These 29 T cell receptor beta chains were all obtained from the same sample, sequenced in a study of blood T cell repertoires in COVID-19. Sequencing was performed with immunoSEQ multiplex PCR; in TCRdb, only in-frame clones are kept and a portion is missing. The profile shows about 200,000 clones, under 90% of them singletons. The specimen was peripheral blood. The receptors derive from a woman aged 40 to 50 with active or convalescent COVID-19.

This sequence joins TRBV9 and TRBJ1-4; tentatively, D is TRBD1 (6 bases). CDR3 length: 15 residues. Germline V gene lookup returns CDR1 SGDLS and CDR2 YYNGEE. V was clipped by 3 bases and J by 4 bases, with 13 bases between them. The CDR3 coding sequence is TGTGCCAGCAGCGCCCTGCAGGGGAATAATGAAAAACTGTTTTTT. The encoded protein is CASSALQGNNEKLFF.

The chain joins TRBV28 to TRBJ2-7; 12 positions match TRBD2. The trim removed 5 bases at V and 4 bases at J, leaving 6 bases unmatched. The CDR3 is 15 amino acids. The germline V gene encodes CDR1 MDHEN and CDR2 SYDVKM. This chain's CDR3 is CASSPTSGGRYEQYF. CDR3 sequence (DNA): TGTGCCAGCAGTCCCACTAGCGGGGGGCGGTACGAGCAGTACTTC.

Here the CDR3 reads CASSPGRGSTKNIQYF. In nucleotides, the CDR3 is TGTGCCAGCAGCCCTGGCAGGGGAAGTACCAAAAACATTCAGTACTTC. The chain combines TRBV7-9 with TRBJ2-4; D might be TRBD1 (6 bases). V was clipped by 5 bases and J by 2 bases, with 16 bases between them. CDR1 is SEHNR, CDR2 FQNEAQ, per germline (reference sequence). The CDR3 is 16 residues long.

This rearrangement joins TRBV25-1 to TRBJ1-2; D is perhaps TRBD1 (6 bases). Germline V gives CDR1 MGHDK, CDR2 SYGVNS. The CDR3 totals 14 residues. Trimming pared 5 bases from V and 7 bases from J, leaving 17 bases between. As DNA, the CDR3 is TGTGCCAGCAGTTCACCTACAGGGTTAGGTGGCTACACCTTC. Its translation: CASSSPTGLGGYTF.

V is TRBV19 and J is TRBJ2-3; 12 positions agree with TRBD2. Germline CDR1 is LNHDA and CDR2 is SQIVND (reference sequence). This CDR3 has 16 residues. Trimming cost V 6 bases and J 3 bases; bases outside gene matches: 7. CDR3 amino acids: CASSPLAGGGTDTQYF. CDR3 sequence (DNA): TGTGCCAGTAGCCCCCTAGCGGGAGGGGGAACAGATACGCAGTATTTT.

The chain links TRBV7-6 to TRBJ2-3; D is uncertain. Germline CDR1 and CDR2: SGHVS and FNYEAQ. The CDR3 spans 15 residues. V was cut by 1 base and J by 6 bases, with 14 bases left in between. CDR3: CASSLGIQSRDTQYF. The CDR3 bases are TGTGCCAGCAGCTTAGGTATACAGAGCAGGGATACGCAGTATTTT.

The gene calls are TRBV11-2 and TRBJ1-4, with D possibly TRBD1 on 6 matching bases. From germline, CDR1 is SGHAT and CDR2 FQNNGV. Trimming shortened V by 7 bases and J by 4 bases, and 13 bases separated the two germline ends. The CDR3 totals 14 residues. The CDR3: CASTPGTINEKLFF. CDR3 sequence (DNA): TGTGCCAGCACCCCAGGGACAATTAATGAAAAACTGTTTTTT.

The sample holds a few counts of this clone. The chain links TRBV4-2 to TRBJ1-6; TRBD1 is a possible D gene (6 bases). V was cut by 4 bases and J by 3 bases, with 10 bases left in between. Germline V lookup: CDR1 LGHNA, CDR2 YNFKEQ. This CDR3 spans 15 amino acids. CDR3 residues: CASSLGGGYNSPLHF. As DNA, the CDR3 is TGTGCCAGCAGCCTAGGGGGGGGCTATAATTCACCCCTCCACTTT.

The chain links TRBV5-6 to TRBJ2-4, with D perhaps TRBD1 (5 bases). Germline CDR1 is SGHDT and CDR2 is YYEEEE. This CDR3 is 15 amino acids long. With 2 bases removed from V and 1 base from J, the gap between germline ends came to 10 bases. CDR3: CASSFQGLAKNIQYF. CDR3 nucleotides: TGTGCCAGCAGCTTTCAGGGTCTTGCCAAAAACATTCAGTACTTC.

The chain uses TRBV10-3 and TRBJ2-7, with a tentative D call TRBD2 (7 bases). Germline lookup yields CDR1 ENHRY and CDR2 SYGVKD. The CDR3 spans 14 residues. V lost 5 bases to trimming and J lost 0 bases, with 11 bases between them. The CDR3 loop is CAISRGGSSYEQYF. CDR3 DNA: TGTGCCATCAGTAGGGGGGGTAGCTCCTACGAGCAGTACTTC.

This chain connects TRBV2 to TRBJ1-2, with D perhaps matching TRBD1 (5 bases). In germline, CDR1 is SNHLY, CDR2 FYNNEI. CDR3 length equals 14 residues. Trimming removed 7 bases at V and 4 bases at J, with 16 bases between. This CDR3 is CASTAPDTGYGYTF. The CDR3 nucleotides read TGTGCCAGCACCGCCCCGGACACGGGCTATGGCTACACCTTC. Full variable domain (missing parts from reference TRBV2 and TRBJ1-2): EPEVTQTPSHQVTQMGQEVILRCVPISNHLYFYWYRQILGQKVEFLVSFYNNEISEKSEIFDDQFSVERPDGSNFTLKIRSTKLEDSAMYFCASTAPDTGYGYTFGSGTRLTVV.

V is TRBV19 and J is TRBJ1-1; unclear D gene. This CDR3 comprises 14 residues. Germline V gene lookup returns CDR1 LNHDA and CDR2 SQIVND (reference sequence). V was trimmed by 7 bases and J by 0 bases, leaving 12 bases between them. Here the CDR3 reads CASNVGGLNTEAFF. DNA for the CDR3: TGTGCCAGTAACGTTGGCGGCTTGAACACTGAAGCTTTCTTT.

This clone was found a few times. The rearrangement joins TRBV7-2 to TRBJ1-1; TRBD1 is a possible D gene (5 bases). V was pared by 5 bases and J by 0 bases, with 13 bases between. Germline CDR1 and CDR2: SGHTA and FQGNSA. The CDR3 totals 15 residues. The CDR3, as DNA: TGTGCCAGCAGCCCTAATCGGGGGATGAACACTGAAGCTTTCTTT. Translation gives CASSPNRGMNTEAFF.

CDR3 in amino acids: CASSGQGGSGNTIYF. CDR3 coding DNA: TGTGCCAGCAGTGGACAGGGGGGCTCTGGAAACACCATATATTTT. The V gene is TRBV28, the J gene TRBJ1-3; 10 nucleotides align to TRBD1. This CDR3 has 15 amino acids. The J segment lost 0 bases and the V segment lost 5 bases, leaving 1 base of the junction unmatched. Germline V gene lookup returns CDR1 MDHEN and CDR2 SYDVKM.

This chain joins TRBV19 and TRBJ1-5, with D possibly matching TRBD1 (5 bases). Per the germline V gene, CDR1 is LNHDA and CDR2 is SQIVND (reference sequence). There are 12 residues in the CDR3. The V end was cut by 1 base, the J end by 10 bases, with 8 bases between. CDR3 in amino acids: CASSIGGGPQHF. In DNA form, the CDR3 reads TGTGCCAGTAGTATAGGGGGGGGACCCCAGCATTTT.

The V gene is TRBV5-1, the J gene TRBJ1-6; D not certain. The CDR3 length is 15 residues. The V gene's germline CDR1 is SGHRS and CDR2 YFSETQ. V gave up 0 bases and J gave up 10 bases, with 14 bases separating them. This CDR3 is CASSLAGGVRSPLHF. CDR3 DNA: TGCGCCAGCAGCTTGGCCGGCGGTGTAAGGTCACCCCTCCACTTT.

The V gene is TRBV29-1, the J gene TRBJ1-1; D might be TRBD1 (5 bases). There are 12 residues in the CDR3. V was clipped by 5 bases and J by 4 bases, with 11 bases between them. Germline V CDR1 and CDR2: SQVTM, ANQGSEA. The CDR3 reads CSVTGTVTEAFF. The CDR3 DNA reads TGCAGCGTTACAGGAACCGTCACTGAAGCTTTCTTT.

The V and J genes are TRBV27 and TRBJ1-1, with 7 bases lining up with TRBD1. Germline loops: CDR1 MNHEY, CDR2 SMNVEV (reference sequence). The CDR3 extends over 14 amino acids. After removal of 10 bases from V and 3 bases from J, the junction contained 11 bases not matched to a gene. The CDR3 bases are TGTGCCACCCAAACTGACAGGGAGGACACTGAAGCTTTCTTT. Protein product: CATQTDREDTEAFF.

The V and J genes are TRBV27 and TRBJ2-7, with a tentative D call TRBD2 (5 bases). The V and J ends lost 3 bases and 4 bases respectively, with 13 bases between them. This CDR3 has 14 residues. Germline V gene sequence: CDR1 MNHEY, CDR2 SMNVEV (reference sequence). The CDR3 loop is CASSFKGGPYEQYF. CDR3 bases: TGTGCCAGCAGTTTTAAGGGCGGGCCTTACGAGCAGTACTTC.

There are many counts of this clone. Other DNA sequences of this sample code for an identical CDR3. The chain is built from TRBV24-1 and TRBJ2-1; maybe TRBD1 (5 bases). The CDR3 is made up of 14 amino acids. Trimming took off 1 base at V and 9 bases at J, with 12 bases between the two ends. In germline, CDR1 is KGHDR, CDR2 SFDVKD. CDR3 residues: CATSDFGPRGEQFF. CDR3 nucleotide sequence: TGTGCCACCAGTGATTTTGGGCCAAGGGGTGAGCAGTTCTTC.

The chain joins TRBV5-6 to TRBJ2-5, with 10 nucleotides matching TRBD1. The length of the CDR3 is 15 residues. V lost 1 base, J lost 4 bases, and 4 bases stayed unmatched. Germline lookup yields CDR1 SGHDT and CDR2 YYEEEE. CDR3 region: CASSLRGQGLETQYF. For the CDR3, the DNA is TGTGCCAGCAGCTTGCGGGGACAGGGGCTAGAGACCCAGTACTTC.

This clone was detected only once. This chain joins TRBV5-1 and TRBJ1-5; 10 nucleotides match TRBD1. Per the germline V gene, CDR1 is SGHRS and CDR2 is YFSETQ. V lost 1 base and J lost 4; bases outside the gene matches: 5. The CDR3 length is 16 residues. Here the CDR3 reads CASSLLPGQGNQPQHF. The CDR3 bases are TGCGCCAGCAGCTTGCTTCCGGGACAGGGGAATCAGCCCCAGCATTTT.

This clone showed up just a few times. The V call is TRBV2, the J call TRBJ2-2; no definite D call. The CDR3 is 14 amino acids. Germline values: CDR1 SNHLY, CDR2 FYNNEI. V was trimmed by 4 bases and J by 1 base, leaving 7 bases between them. The CDR3 DNA reads as TGTGCCAGCAGTGCGGAGAAGAACACCGGGGAGCTGTTTTTT. It specifies CASSAEKNTGELFF. Based on the CDR3 plus reference TRBV2 and TRBJ2-2, the full variable domain is EPEVTQTPSHQVTQMGQEVILRCVPISNHLYFYWYRQILGQKVEFLVSFYNNEISEKSEIFDDQFSVERPDGSNFTLKIRSTKLEDSAMYFCASSAEKNTGELFFGEGSRLTVL.

This sequence joins TRBV5-1 and TRBJ2-5; 10 bases map to TRBD1. The CDR3 covers 14 residues. V was pared by 4 bases and J by 4 bases, with 4 bases of the junction left unmatched. The V gene's germline CDR1 is SGHRS and CDR2 YFSETQ. This chain's CDR3 is CASSTRQGAETQYF. CDR3 sequence (DNA): TGCGCCAGCAGCACTCGACAGGGGGCAGAGACCCAGTACTTC.

The rearrangement uses TRBV30 and TRBJ2-7, with 10 bases that match TRBD2. Germline V gene data show CDR1 as GTSNPN and CDR2 as SVGIG (reference sequence). This CDR3 has 20 residues. The V gene end was trimmed by 8 bases and the J gene end by 3 bases; junction bases not matched to a gene: 28. The CDR3 reads CAGTGTSENGRSSRLYEQYF. The CDR3 DNA reads TGTGCCGGGACCGGGACTAGCGAGAATGGCCGTTCTAGTAGGCTCTACGAGCAGTACTTC.

The chain uses TRBV7-9 and TRBJ2-7; 7 nucleotides align to TRBD2. The CDR3 has 13 residues. Trimming at V came to 5 bases and at J to 11 bases, leaving 12 bases not matched to a gene. Looked up from germline, CDR1 is SEHNR and CDR2 is FQNEAQ (reference sequence). CDR3 sequence (DNA): TGTGCCAGCAGCCCCAGCGGGGTTCTCTGGAAGTACTTC. As protein: CASSPSGVLWKYF.

This chain connects TRBV19 to TRBJ1-1; D gene ambiguous. The CDR3 consists of 16 residues. Germline-derived CDR1 and CDR2 are LNHDA and SQIVND (reference sequence). V gave up 3 bases and J gave up 0 bases, with 14 bases separating them. The CDR3 DNA is TGTGCCAGTAGTATCCCCGGGGATGACGTGAACACTGAAGCTTTCTTT. This codes for CASSIPGDDVNTEAFF.

This clone was counted between two and nine times. This chain joins TRBV18 and TRBJ2-7; D possibly corresponds to TRBD1 (6 bases). From germline, CDR1 is KGHSH and CDR2 LQKENI. V gave up 3 bases and J gave up 3 bases, with 9 bases separating them. The CDR3 consists of 13 residues. CDR3 DNA: TGTGCCAGCTCACCTCAGGGGAACTACGAGCAGTACTTC. Translation gives CASSPQGNYEQYF.

The V call is TRBV10-3, the J call TRBJ1-1, with a tentative D call TRBD1 (5 bases). Germline loops: CDR1 ENHRY, CDR2 SYGVKD. V was clipped by 0 bases and J by 1 base, with 9 bases between them. This CDR3 region has 15 residues. CDR3 amino acids: CAISESPGQNTEAFF. For the CDR3, the DNA is TGTGCCATCAGTGAGTCGCCAGGGCAGAACACTGAAGCTTTCTTT.